This TCR beta chain stems from a study of T cells in Graves' hyperthyroidism and ophthalmopathy. Findings of the study overall: Most thyroid-expanded clonotypes above 0.001 were also found in blood. A 13 V-J signature model discriminated ophthalmopathy versus stable hyperthyroidism.

Amplification targeted TCR beta CDR3 regions from RNA transcripts. During a first-round RT-PCR of the TCR CDR3, the HTBI primer set was used. A single record per CDR3 protein comes from TCRdb applying MiXCR to the multiplex PCR reads. The repertoire holds 500,000 to 600,000 distinct CDR3 sequences, 15% to 20% seen once, with around 19% in the top ten. Stability of Graves' hyperthyroidism was defined as absent ophthalmopathy progression within 18 months. Participants, patients aged 18 to 65, had newly diagnosed hyperthyroidism with a duration under 2 months. This clonotype was detected ten times or more. Its antigen is undetermined. Trimming took 8 bases from V and 4 from J; bases not matched to a gene: 6. CDR3 length: 14 residues.

The receptor was derived from a woman under 30 with Graves' hyperthyroidism. The sequencing input was blood. The chain couples TRBV12-3 or TRBV12-4 to TRBJ2-3; 10 nucleotides line up with TRBD2. The CDR3 sequence is CASRSSGRSDTQYF. As DNA, the CDR3 is TGTGCCAGCCGATCTAGCGGGAGATCAGATACGCAGTATTTT.